One sample yielded the 21 T cell receptor beta chains listed below, sequenced in a study of cytomegalovirus exposure and HLA in healthy donors. Researchers ran the PCR with 60 Vbeta and 13 Jbeta primers. TCRdb's copy holds only in-frame clones and misses some; the assay was immunoSEQ multiplex PCR. This sample carries around 160,000 clones, roughly 79% of them seen once, and the ten largest clones take roughly 7%. The specimen was PBMCs. Every receptor here comes from a male donor in good health and CMV-seropositive.

V is TRBV19 and J is TRBJ2-2; TRBD1 matches at 9 bases. The CDR3 spans 19 residues. CDR1 LNHDA and CDR2 SQIVND come from the germline V gene (reference sequence). Germline trimming cut 7 bases from V and 1 base from J; bases unmatched to any gene: 16. This CDR3 is CASTPFGGQGEVNTGELFF. CDR3 DNA sequence: TGTGCCAGTACGCCGTTTGGGGGACAGGGCGAGGTGAACACCGGGGAGCTGTTTTTT.

This rearrangement joins TRBV27 to TRBJ2-2; the D gene is possibly TRBD1 (5 bases). The length of the CDR3 is 18 residues. Germline CDR1 MNHEY, CDR2 SMNVEV (reference sequence). Trimming removed 4 bases from V and 0 bases from J, with 18 bases in between. The CDR3 DNA is TGTGCCAGCAGTTGGGCCGAGAAGGGGCTTCCGAACACCGGGGAGCTGTTTTTT. Translated, it gives CASSWAEKGLPNTGELFF.

In this sample, this clone turned up once. V usage is TRBV30 and J usage is TRBJ1-6; 7 nucleotides match TRBD1. Per the germline V gene, CDR1 is GTSNPN and CDR2 is SVGIG (reference sequence). The CDR3 is 14 residues long. V shed 5 bases and J 9 bases; nucleotides not matched to a gene: 10. In nucleotides, the CDR3 is TGTGCCTGGGCCAGAGAGACAGGGCGTTCACCCCTCCACTTT. It specifies CAWARETGRSPLHF.

V is TRBV18 and J is TRBJ2-1, with 7 bases aligning to TRBD2. V trimming: 3 bases; J trimming: 6 bases; junction bases outside the gene matches: 8. The germline V gene encodes CDR1 KGHSH and CDR2 LQKENI. This CDR3 is built from 15 residues. The CDR3 DNA sequence: TGTGCCAGCTCACCGGGACTAACGGTTGGCAATGAGCAGTTCTTC. Translation gives CASSPGLTVGNEQFF.

The V call is TRBV23-1, the J call TRBJ1-2; D possibly corresponds to TRBD1 (6 bases). TRBV23-1 is an open reading frame, and its role is uncertain. Trimming pared 0 bases from V and 6 bases from J, leaving 14 bases between. The CDR3 spans 15 residues. The CDR3 nucleotides read TGCGCCAGCAGTCAATCTTTCCCACAGGGCAATGGCTACACCTTC. Translating gives CASSQSFPQGNGYTF.

This chain uses TRBV5-1 with TRBJ2-3; the D is unclear. Germline V gene data show CDR1 as SGHRS and CDR2 as YFSETQ. The CDR3 consists of 12 residues. V lost 5 bases and J lost 3, with 7 bases in between. Here the CDR3 DNA reads TGCGCCAGCAGTCTGAGGACAGATACGCAGTATTTT. Translation gives CASSLRTDTQYF.

The rearrangement joins TRBV30 to TRBJ1-4; weak D call: TRBD1 (5 bases). V was clipped by 5 bases and J by 3 bases, with 10 bases between them. The CDR3 runs 13 residues. The germline CDR1 and CDR2 sequences are GTSNPN and SVGIG (reference sequence). The CDR3 sequence is CAWHRTSNEKLFF. The CDR3 DNA follows: TGTGCCTGGCACAGGACCTCTAATGAAAAACTGTTTTTT.

The genes are TRBV7-2 and TRBJ1-1; 8 bases are a match to TRBD1. The germline V gene encodes CDR1 SGHTA and CDR2 FQGNSA. J lost 0 bases, V lost 2 bases, and 2 bases had no gene match. The CDR3 has 15 residues. Written as DNA, the CDR3 is TGTGCCAGCAGCTTAAACAGGGGGATGAACACTGAAGCTTTCTTT. Its protein is CASSLNRGMNTEAFF.

The V gene is TRBV9, the J gene TRBJ1-5, with D tentatively TRBD1 (6 bases). The CDR3 is made up of 19 amino acids. Germline V gives CDR1 SGDLS, CDR2 YYNGEE. Trimming took off 2 bases at V and 1 base at J, with 22 bases between the two ends. CDR3 in DNA: TGTGCCAGCAGCGTTGACCCCCCGTCGGGCAGGGGAAGCAATCAGCCCCAGCATTTT. Encoded protein: CASSVDPPSGRGSNQPQHF.

The rearrangement links TRBV15 to TRBJ1-5; maybe TRBD1 (6 bases). The CDR3 spans 20 residues. The germline V and J ends were trimmed by 0 bases and 4 bases, with 25 bases remaining between them. The germline CDR1 and CDR2 sequences are LNHNV and YYDKDF (reference sequence). The CDR3 DNA reads TGTGCCACCAGCAGAGATAGGGGACAAAGGGGATTATTTAGTAATCAGCCCCAGCATTTT. This sequence encodes CATSRDRGQRGLFSNQPQHF.

The chain employs TRBV4-2 and TRBJ2-2, with 14 positions matching TRBD2. Trimming removed 4 bases from V and 7 bases from J; junction bases left unmatched: 5. Looked up from germline, CDR1 is LGHNA and CDR2 is YNFKEQ. CDR3 length: 16 residues. CDR3 coding DNA: TGTGCCAGCAGCCGCGGACTAGCGGGGGGTGGCGGGGAGCTGTTTTTT. Its translation: CASSRGLAGGGGELFF.

The chain links TRBV30 to TRBJ2-7; 10 bases align to TRBD1. J gave up 10 bases and V 5 bases, and 14 bases lay outside the gene matches. Germline CDR1 and CDR2: GTSNPN and SVGIG (reference sequence). This CDR3 has 14 amino acids. CDR3 coding DNA: TGTGCCTGGTCGAGGGACAGGGGTCTCGCAAGTCAGTACTTC. It specifies CAWSRDRGLASQYF.

This clone appeared a few times. The chain couples TRBV2 to TRBJ2-7; a possible D gene is TRBD2 (6 bases). V gave up 8 bases and J gave up 2 bases, with 16 bases separating them. The germline V gene encodes CDR1 SNHLY and CDR2 FYNNEI. The CDR3 runs to 14 residues. CDR3 nucleotides: TGTGCCAGCTTTACTGGGGGGACCACCTACGAGCAGTACTTC. It yields the protein CASFTGGTTYEQYF.

This rearrangement joins TRBV7-8 to TRBJ2-7; 11 bases agree with TRBD1. V trimming: 3 bases; J trimming: 7 bases; junction bases outside the gene matches: 5. This CDR3 is built from 14 residues. Germline lookup yields CDR1 SGHVS and CDR2 FQNEAQ. Here the CDR3 DNA reads TGTGCCAGCAGCTTTGGACAGGGGGCGAATGAGCAGTACTTC. Its translation: CASSFGQGANEQYF.

The chain links TRBV5-4 to TRBJ2-1; weak D call: TRBD1 (5 bases). CDR3 size: 15 residues. Germline CDR1 reads SGHNT; CDR2 reads YYREEE (reference sequence). V was shortened by 5 bases and J by 0 bases, with 12 bases between the two germline ends. This CDR3 is CASRPADSSYNEQFF. The CDR3 DNA follows: TGTGCCAGCAGGCCGGCTGACAGCTCCTACAATGAGCAGTTCTTC.

The chain couples TRBV6-5 to TRBJ2-5, with D hard to call. This CDR3 is built from 14 residues. The V and J ends lost 10 bases and 9 bases respectively, with 24 bases between them. Germline CDR1 is MNHEY and CDR2 is SVGAGI. The CDR3 nucleotides read TGTGCCAACGATTCTGGATCCCGCGGTGAGGCCCAGTACTTC. It specifies CANDSGSRGEAQYF.

Here the CDR3 DNA reads TGTGCCAGCAGCTTGGAAGGGGGTTATTCCTACGAGCAGTACTTC. Its protein product is CASSLEGGYSYEQYF. This sequence joins TRBV5-4 and TRBJ2-7, with D possibly being TRBD1 (6 bases). There are 15 residues in the CDR3. The germline V and J ends were trimmed by 0 bases and 1 base, with 11 bases remaining between them. CDR1 SGHNT and CDR2 YYREEE come from the germline V gene (reference sequence).

The chain's CDR3 is CASSLAGTLPPEQYF. CDR3 in DNA: TGTGCCAGCAGCTTAGCGGGGACTCTCCCCCCCGAGCAGTACTTC. The chain recombines TRBV7-8 with TRBJ2-7; tentative D call: TRBD2 (6 bases). This CDR3 has 15 amino acids. V shed 0 bases and J shed 6 bases, with 15 bases lying between them. Germline V gene lookup returns CDR1 SGHVS and CDR2 FQNEAQ.

The gene calls are TRBV15 and TRBJ2-1, with D perhaps matching TRBD2 (6 bases). The germline gives CDR1 LNHNV, CDR2 YYDKDF (reference sequence). Trimming pared 1 base from V and 2 bases from J, leaving 9 bases between. The length of the CDR3 is 15 residues. CDR3 in DNA: TGTGCCACCAGCAGAGTGACGGGGGCCTACAATGAGCAGTTCTTC. Translating gives CATSRVTGAYNEQFF. The full variable domain, rest sourced from reference TRBV15 and TRBJ2-1, is DAMVIQNPRYQVTQFGKPVTLSCSQTLNHNVMYWYQQKSSQAPKLLFHYYDKDFNNEADTPDNFQSRRPNTSFCFLDIRSPGLGDTAMYLCATSRVTGAYNEQFFGPGTRLTVL.

J is TRBJ1-2 and V is TRBV2, with 7 bases matching TRBD1. V shed 6 bases and J 0 bases; nucleotides not matched to a gene: 4. Germline V gene lookup returns CDR1 SNHLY and CDR2 FYNNEI. The CDR3 is 14 amino acids. CDR3 sequence (DNA): TGTGCCAGCAGGCGACAGGGATCTAACTATGGCTACACCTTC. It specifies CASRRQGSNYGYTF.

V gene TRBV11-2 combines with J gene TRBJ2-5; D uncertain. The V gene lost 5 bases and the J gene lost 2 bases, with 9 bases spanning the gap. The germline gives CDR1 SGHAT, CDR2 FQNNGV. The CDR3 extends over 13 amino acids. The CDR3, as DNA: TGTGCCAGCAGCATAGGTCATCAAGAGACCCAGTACTTC. It specifies CASSIGHQETQYF.